Detailed here is one T cell receptor (beta chain). The entry originates in a study of Ad26.COV2.S vaccination and SARS-CoV-2 variants. V lost 3 bases, J lost 10 bases, and 9 bases lay in between. Germline V gives CDR1 DFQATT, CDR2 SNEGSKA (reference sequence). This CDR3 region has 11 residues. TCRdb's copy holds only in-frame clones and misses some; the assay was immunoSEQ multiplex PCR. The data hold a few hundred thousand clones, with around 82% observed a single time. The treatment: 19 received Ad26.COV2.S at low or high dose, single or two shots; five or six received placebo; per-sample allocation not given. Each sample was drawn 63 days after the first injection (of vaccine or placebo).

The sample was peripheral blood, taken in a trial of Ad26.COV2.S vaccine versus placebo. The clonotype originates from a person between 18 and 65 years old who received the Ad26.COV2.S COVID-19 vaccine or a placebo. This sequence joins TRBV20-1 and TRBJ1-4; D call uncertain. The CDR3 here is CSARNIGKLFF. CDR3 nucleotides: TGCAGTGCTAGGAACATCGGAAAACTGTTTTTT.